This passage covers 27 T cell receptor beta chains from one sample sequenced in a study of CD8+ T cells in alopecia areata. Treatment here: oral pan-JAK inhibitor, 5-10 mg twice daily. The sequencing template was cDNA reverse transcribed from extracted RNA. The data were produced by immunoSEQ multiplex PCR, yet TCRdb's version contains in-frame clones alone and is incomplete. The sample has approximately 200,000 clones; 60% are singletons. Material: CD4+ T cells sorted from blood, obtained at week 4, from a patient treated with tofacitinib. Receptors originate from a human donor with alopecia areata.

Turning to this clone: Other DNA sequences in this sample translate to the same CDR3. V usage is TRBV30 and J usage is TRBJ1-2, with D unresolved. In germline, CDR1 is GTSNPN, CDR2 SVGIG (reference sequence). The CDR3 length is 12 residues. The V end lost 0 bases, the J end lost 4 bases, and 6 bases lay between the germline ends. The CDR3 region is CAWSVDRYGYTF. Here the CDR3 DNA reads TGTGCCTGGAGTGTAGATCGCTATGGCTACACCTTC.

V gene TRBV7-8 combines with J gene TRBJ2-3, with 12 bases fitting TRBD2. J lost 2 bases, V lost 5 bases, and 5 bases had no gene match. Germline CDR1 and CDR2: SGHVS and FQNEAQ. The CDR3 has 16 residues. The CDR3 is CASSPRLAGVTDTQYF. CDR3 coding DNA: TGTGCCAGCAGCCCCCGACTAGCGGGGGTCACAGATACGCAGTATTTT.

Turning to this clone: At the DNA level, this CDR3 is encoded by other sequences in the same sample as well. The rearrangement uses TRBV29-1 and TRBJ2-3; a possible D gene is TRBD2 (6 bases). V was cut by 1 base and J by 1 base, with 9 bases left in between. The CDR3 contains 14 residues. In germline, CDR1 is SQVTM, CDR2 ANQGSEA. The DNA of the CDR3 is TGCAGCGTTGAAGGGCCGGGGGGCACAGATACGCAGTATTTT. Protein: CSVEGPGGTDTQYF.

This clone was seen more than once but under ten times. The chain links TRBV10-3 to TRBJ1-1, with TRBD1 matching over 8 bases. This CDR3 region has 14 residues. Germline lookup yields CDR1 ENHRY and CDR2 SYGVKD. Unmatched junction bases numbered 6, after V lost 4 bases and J lost 5 bases. CDR3 protein: CAISGTGGGTEAFF. The CDR3, as DNA: TGTGCCATCAGTGGTACAGGGGGTGGGACTGAAGCTTTCTTT.

The chain joins TRBV9 to TRBJ2-2, with 7 nucleotides matching TRBD1. In germline, CDR1 is SGDLS, CDR2 YYNGEE. This CDR3 region has 16 residues. J gave up 7 bases and V 1 base, and 10 bases lay outside the gene matches. CDR3 DNA sequence: TGTGCCAGCAGCGTATCCCGGACAGGTTGGATCGGGGAGCTGTTTTTT. As protein: CASSVSRTGWIGELFF.

There are a few counts of this clone. The chain joins TRBV6-5 to TRBJ2-5, with TRBD1 matching over 9 bases. Per germline, CDR1 MNHEY and CDR2 SVGAGI. The CDR3 runs to 15 residues. The J segment lost 3 bases and the V segment lost 7 bases, leaving 9 bases of the junction unmatched. The CDR3 DNA follows: TGTGCCAGCACCAACCTGGGACAGGGTGAAGAGACCCAGTACTTC. The encoded protein is CASTNLGQGEETQYF.

The genes are TRBV25-1 and TRBJ2-4; a possible D gene is TRBD1 (6 bases). This CDR3 contains 14 residues. V was pared by 3 bases and J by 8 bases, with 14 bases between. Germline CDR1 reads MGHDK; CDR2 reads SYGVNS. CDR3 bases: TGTGCCAGCAGTGACGTCGGACAGTCGTACATTCAGTACTTC. As protein: CASSDVGQSYIQYF.

There are a few counts of this clone. The chain joins TRBV5-4 to TRBJ1-1; D uncertain. This CDR3 comprises 13 residues. CDR1 is SGHNT, CDR2 YYREEE, per germline (reference sequence). V dropped 4 bases and J dropped 5 bases, with 12 bases sitting between them. The CDR3 is CASSPRRETEAFF. The CDR3 region has the DNA TGTGCCAGCAGCCCGAGACGGGAAACTGAAGCTTTCTTT.

This clone showed up just a few times. The DNA for the CDR3 is TGTGCCAGCAGCCGCGCATGGGGCGGAGAGACCCAGTACTTC. Amino acid sequence: CASSRAWGGETQYF. The V call is TRBV5-5, the J call TRBJ2-5; tentative D call: TRBD1 (5 bases). Between the trimmed V and J ends, which lost 4 bases and 4 bases, there was a span of 14 bases. The germline V gene encodes CDR1 SGHKS and CDR2 YYEKEE (reference sequence). This CDR3 comprises 14 residues.

This clone was seen just once. The chain links TRBV5-4 to TRBJ2-5; 12 bases align to TRBD2. CDR3 size: 16 residues. The germline V gene has CDR1 SGHNT and CDR2 YYREEE (reference sequence). V dropped 7 bases and J dropped 2; count of bases not matched to a gene: 9. The CDR3 sequence: CASGLRLAGVQETQYF. The CDR3 coding sequence is TGTGCCAGCGGGCTCAGACTAGCGGGGGTACAAGAGACCCAGTACTTC.

A few counts support this clone. The sample carries other DNA sequences with the same CDR3. The V call is TRBV19, the J call TRBJ1-5; D might be TRBD1 (5 bases). Trimming pared 3 bases from V and 1 base from J, leaving 7 bases between. The germline V gene has CDR1 LNHDA and CDR2 SQIVND (reference sequence). The CDR3 contains 14 residues. DNA for the CDR3: TGTGCCAGTAGTATTCAGGGAAGCAATCAGCCCCAGCATTTT. Its translation: CASSIQGSNQPQHF.

V is TRBV6-5 and J is TRBJ1-1; D uncertain. From germline, CDR1 is MNHEY and CDR2 SVGAGI. The CDR3 totals 16 residues. Trimming removed 1 base from V and 1 base from J, with 13 bases in between. CDR3: CASSYFAGQPNTEAFF. DNA of the CDR3: TGTGCCAGCAGTTACTTCGCTGGCCAGCCGAACACTGAAGCTTTCTTT.

This clone was seen just once. The genes are TRBV30 and TRBJ1-1; the D is unclear. The V end lost 1 base, the J end lost 4 bases, and 10 bases lay between the germline ends. This CDR3 spans 13 amino acids. Germline assignment: CDR1 GTSNPN and CDR2 SVGIG (reference sequence). The CDR3 sequence is CAWSATRGTEAFF. In DNA, the CDR3 is TGTGCCTGGAGTGCTACTCGGGGCACTGAAGCTTTCTTT.

This CDR3 is CASRYDLGTANQPQHF. The CDR3 coding sequence is TGTGCCAGCAGGTACGACCTGGGGACAGCAAATCAGCCCCAGCATTTT. The chain couples TRBV7-2 to TRBJ1-5; 7 nucleotides line up with TRBD1. V trimming: 6 bases; J trimming: 4 bases; junction bases outside the gene matches: 12. Germline V CDR1 and CDR2: SGHTA, FQGNSA. This CDR3 contains 16 residues.

The rearrangement joins TRBV27 to TRBJ2-7; perhaps TRBD1 as D (5 bases). From germline, CDR1 is MNHEY and CDR2 SMNVEV (reference sequence). V was trimmed by 3 bases and J by 4 bases, leaving 16 bases between them. This CDR3 is 15 amino acids long. The CDR3 loop is CASSFQTASLYEQYF. CDR3 nucleotides: TGTGCCAGCAGTTTCCAGACAGCGTCCCTTTACGAGCAGTACTTC.

The rearrangement uses TRBV30 and TRBJ2-1; a weak D match, TRBD1 (6 bases). Trimming took off 0 bases at V and 0 bases at J, with 12 bases between the two ends. The CDR3 is 16 amino acids. Germline lookup yields CDR1 GTSNPN and CDR2 SVGIG (reference sequence). CDR3 loop: CAWSVHGTPSYNEQFF. The CDR3 region has the DNA TGTGCCTGGAGTGTACACGGGACACCCTCCTACAATGAGCAGTTCTTC.

The chain employs TRBV19 and TRBJ2-3; 7 bases are shared with TRBD1. Trimming took 9 bases from V and 1 from J; bases not matched to a gene: 7. Germline-derived CDR1 and CDR2 are LNHDA and SQIVND (reference sequence). The CDR3 has 14 residues. CDR3 amino acids: CASRRQGRTDTQYF. The DNA of the CDR3 is TGTGCCAGCAGACGACAGGGCCGCACAGATACGCAGTATTTT.

This chain links TRBV6-4 with TRBJ2-1, with D perhaps being TRBD1 or TRBD2 (5 bases each). V lost 2 bases, J lost 5 bases, and 13 bases lay in between. The length of the CDR3 is 15 residues. The germline gives CDR1 MRHNA, CDR2 SNTAGT. The CDR3 coding sequence is TGTGCCAGCAGTGACAATGGGCGAGGGGACAATGAGCAGTTCTTC. This translates into CASSDNGRGDNEQFF.

In this sample, this clone turned up a few times. The chain combines TRBV29-1 with TRBJ2-5, with 7 bases matching TRBD2. The germline V gene has CDR1 SQVTM and CDR2 ANQGSEA. The CDR3 extends over 12 amino acids. V dropped 7 bases and J dropped 4; count of bases not matched to a gene: 6. The CDR3, as DNA: TGCAGCGCTGGTTCTAGCGGAGAGACCCAGTACTTC. Amino acid sequence: CSAGSSGETQYF.

V is TRBV9 and J is TRBJ2-7; a weak D match, TRBD2 (5 bases). Germline V lookup: CDR1 SGDLS, CDR2 YYNGEE. The CDR3 length is 14 residues. V lost 1 base to trimming and J lost 0 bases, with 8 bases between them. CDR3: CASSVSGNSYEQYF. For the CDR3, the DNA is TGTGCCAGCAGCGTATCCGGGAACTCCTACGAGCAGTACTTC.

The V and J genes are TRBV2 and TRBJ2-7, with D possibly matching TRBD1 (6 bases). V lost 5 bases, J lost 3 bases, and 11 bases lay in between. CDR3 length equals 13 residues. Germline loops: CDR1 SNHLY, CDR2 FYNNEI. The CDR3 sequence: CASSYRVLYEQYF. CDR3 in DNA: TGTGCCAGCAGTTACAGGGTTCTCTACGAGCAGTACTTC.

V and J are TRBV6-5 and TRBJ2-5; TRBD1 is a possible D gene (6 bases). Germline lookup yields CDR1 MNHEY and CDR2 SVGAGI. This CDR3 region has 15 residues. V was shortened by 4 bases and J by 7 bases, with 19 bases between the two germline ends. The CDR3 reads CASSLSLVGGWTQYF. CDR3 DNA sequence: TGTGCCAGCAGTTTGAGTTTAGTAGGGGGATGGACCCAGTACTTC.

The chain carries TRBV29-1 and TRBJ2-7; 10 bases are shared with TRBD1. The CDR3 is made up of 12 amino acids. The ends lost 7 bases at V and 6 bases at J; junction bases unmatched: 6. From germline, CDR1 is SQVTM and CDR2 ANQGSEA. The CDR3 DNA sequence: TGCAGCGGGACGACAGGGGGCAGCGAGCAGTACTTC. Residues: CSGTTGGSEQYF.

The chain recombines TRBV27 with TRBJ1-2; D not resolved. The CDR3 consists of 15 residues. CDR1 is MNHEY and CDR2 is SMNVEV in the germline V gene (reference sequence). V lost 5 bases and J 4 bases, leaving 17 bases between the germline ends. The CDR3 coding sequence is TGTGCCAGCAGTGTTCTCGGATCCCCTCTCTATGGCTACACCTTC. This translates into CASSVLGSPLYGYTF.

This clone came up many times. V is TRBV2 and J is TRBJ1-4; D perhaps matches TRBD1 (6 bases). Trimming removed 6 bases at V and 5 bases at J, with 13 bases between. In germline, CDR1 is SNHLY, CDR2 FYNNEI. The CDR3 is 14 residues long. The CDR3 is CASRRTVTNEKLFF. The CDR3 DNA reads as TGTGCCAGCAGGAGGACAGTGACAAATGAAAAACTGTTTTTT.

This chain connects TRBV5-1 to TRBJ1-4; tentatively, D is TRBD1 (5 bases). Trimming took 2 bases from V and 6 from J, leaving 11 bases between them. Per germline, CDR1 SGHRS and CDR2 YFSETQ. This CDR3 spans 14 amino acids. DNA for the CDR3: TGCGCCAGCAGCTTAGGCAGGGTCGATGAAAAACTGTTTTTT. Amino acids: CASSLGRVDEKLFF.

The chain combines TRBV5-1 with TRBJ2-7; TRBD1 is a possible D gene (6 bases). Germline CDR1 SGHRS, CDR2 YFSETQ. The CDR3 sequence is 15 residues long. The V end lost 2 bases, the J end lost 0 bases, and 12 bases lay between the germline ends. The CDR3 DNA reads as TGCGCCAGCAGCTTACAGGGAACGACCTCCTACGAGCAGTACTTC. Protein sequence: CASSLQGTTSYEQYF.